Following are 9 T cell receptor beta chains from one sample sequenced in a study of cytomegalovirus exposure and HLA in healthy donors. Primers for the PCR totalled 60 Vbeta and 13 Jbeta. Profiled with immunoSEQ multiplex PCR; TCRdb holds only in-frame clones, not every one. This sample has roughly 200,000 clones, with about 83% found just once. Sequencing was performed on PBMCs. Source of these receptors: a middle-aged man in good health and CMV-seropositive.

The chain couples TRBV6-5 to TRBJ1-1; weak D call: TRBD1 (6 bases). Trimming removed 5 bases from V and 7 bases from J, with 17 bases in between. Germline V CDR1 and CDR2: MNHEY, SVGAGI. There are 14 residues in the CDR3. CDR3 DNA sequence: TGTGCCAGCAGTAGAATCGGACAGAAGCTTGAAGCTTTCTTT. Translating it yields CASSRIGQKLEAFF.

The chain joins TRBV25-1 to TRBJ1-1, with 9 bases matching TRBD1. Germline trimming cut 6 bases from V and 4 bases from J; bases unmatched to any gene: 15. Germline V gene sequence: CDR1 MGHDK, CDR2 SYGVNS. The CDR3 spans 17 residues. The CDR3 protein is CASSPPKPGTGITEAFF. CDR3 DNA sequence: TGTGCCAGCAGCCCACCAAAGCCCGGGACAGGGATCACTGAAGCTTTCTTT.

The chain links TRBV5-4 to TRBJ1-5; maybe TRBD1 (6 bases). The ends were cut back, 4 bases at V and 6 bases at J, with 8 bases in the middle. The CDR3 runs to 12 residues. Germline V CDR1 and CDR2: SGHNT, YYREEE (reference sequence). CDR3 coding DNA: TGTGCCAGCAGCCAGGACAGTCAGCCCCAGCATTTT. Translating it yields CASSQDSQPQHF. Filled out from reference TRBV5-4 and TRBJ1-5, the complete variable domain reads ETGVTQSPTHLIKTRGQQVTLRCSSQSGHNTVSWYQQALGQGPQFIFQYYREEENGRGNFPPRFSGLQFPNYSSELNVNALELDDSALYLCASSQDSQPQHFGDGTRLSIL.

The J gene is TRBJ2-5, the V gene TRBV11-2, with a possible D match to TRBD1 (6 bases). V lost 1 base to trimming and J lost 13 bases, with 22 bases between them. This CDR3 comprises 15 residues. Germline CDR1 SGHAT, CDR2 FQNNGV. The CDR3 nucleotides read TGTGCCAGCAGCTTAGTTCGATTCCGGACAGATCAAATGTACTTC. Amino acids: CASSLVRFRTDQMYF.

This chain uses TRBV7-9 with TRBJ2-7, with 9 bases matching TRBD2. CDR3 length equals 15 residues. Germline V gene lookup returns CDR1 SEHNR and CDR2 FQNEAQ (reference sequence). The V gene end was trimmed by 1 base and the J gene end by 2 bases; junction bases not matched to a gene: 3. CDR3 residues: CASSLEASGTYEQYF. The CDR3 bases are TGTGCCAGCAGCTTAGAAGCTAGCGGGACCTACGAGCAGTACTTC. The full variable domain, completed using reference TRBV7-9 and TRBJ2-7, is DTGVSQNPRHKITKRGQNVTFRCDPISEHNRLYWYRQTLGQGPEFLTYFQNEAQLEKSRLLSDRFSAERPKGSFSTLEIQRTEQGDSAMYLCASSLEASGTYEQYFGPGTRLTVT.

The chain employs TRBV5-8 and TRBJ2-5, with D possibly TRBD2 on 5 matching bases. Trimming took 3 bases from V and 4 from J, leaving 16 bases between them. Germline V CDR1 and CDR2: SGHTS, YDEGEE. This CDR3 is 15 amino acids long. CDR3 sequence (DNA): TGTGCCAGCAGCTGGGAGTTAGGCGGGTCAGAGACCCAGTACTTC. Translating gives CASSWELGGSETQYF.

This sequence joins TRBV29-1 and TRBJ1-2, with a possible D match to TRBD1 (6 bases). V gave up 5 bases and J gave up 2 bases, with 15 bases separating them. The CDR3 covers 14 residues. CDR1 is SQVTM, CDR2 ANQGSEA, per germline. The CDR3 region is CSVPEDSWNYGYTF. Written as DNA, the CDR3 is TGCAGCGTTCCTGAGGACAGCTGGAACTATGGCTACACCTTC.

This chain connects TRBV6-1 to TRBJ2-7; D is ambiguous. This CDR3 spans 12 amino acids. Trimming took off 6 bases at V and 3 bases at J, with 9 bases between the two ends. The V gene's germline CDR1 is MNHNS and CDR2 SASEGT. DNA of the CDR3: TGTGCCAGCAGCGGCGGCCTCTACGAGCAGTACTTC. Translation gives CASSGGLYEQYF.

The rearrangement links TRBV4-1 to TRBJ2-1; TRBD1 is a possible D gene (5 bases). This CDR3 comprises 14 residues. Germline CDR1 reads MGHRA; CDR2 reads YSYEKL. The V end was cut by 3 bases, the J end by 4 bases, with 10 bases between. The CDR3, as DNA: TGCGCCAGCAGCCAGGAGACAGATTACAATGAGCAGTTCTTC. Residues: CASSQETDYNEQFF.